This T cell receptor (beta chain) came from a study of T cell clones after liver transplantation. Using immunoSEQ multiplex PCR, the repertoire was profiled, and TCRdb retains in-frame clones only, with some absent. The sample carries approximately 55,000 clones, 71% recorded once. At least ten counts were recorded for this clone. V lost 4 bases and J lost 6; bases outside the gene matches: 7. Germline V gene data show CDR1 as SNHLY and CDR2 as FYNNEI. The CDR3 has 14 amino acids. The specimen was CD4+ T cells from blood, collected before liver transplant. The TCR sequence derives from a human donor who received a liver transplant. The V gene is TRBV2, the J gene TRBJ2-7, with 9 bases aligning to TRBD1. Here the CDR3 DNA reads TGTGCCAGCAGTGTCTCCGGGACAGGGAGCGAGCAGTACTTC. The encoded protein is CASSVSGTGSEQYF.